These 5 T cell receptor beta chains share one sample of origin, sequenced in a study of identical twins (TCRdb year 2016). The library was produced with 5' RACE. TCRdb names Illumina HiSeq 2000 as the instrument used. TCRdb trimmed the raw reads at Q25, called clones with MiXCR and kept productive beta chains. Rows merge per CDR3 protein into single entries with the most common DNA and genes. In all, the sample holds approximately 690,000 distinct CDR3 sequences, and roughly 6.2% of those were seen once. The leading ten clones occupy under 2% of the sample. The sequenced material came from naive T cells sorted from blood. Reading the label with the study, this specimen's cell subset or site is: cells isolated with a human naive T-cell isolation kit. The receptors were sampled from a man aged 18 to 35 in good health.

Notes on this clonotype: With a much larger clone just one base away, this may be a read error. The chain couples TRBV5-1 to TRBJ1-2, with D maybe TRBD1 (5 bases). V was trimmed by 4 bases and J by 3 bases, leaving 16 bases between them. The germline gives CDR1 SGHRS, CDR2 YFSETQ. The CDR3 has 15 residues. The CDR3 DNA reads TGCGCCAGCAGCCCCGATGGGGGTACGGACTATGGCTACACCTTC. It codes for CASSPDGGTDYGYTF.

The gene calls are TRBV4-2 and TRBJ2-1; D is tentatively TRBD1 or TRBD2 (5 bases each). Trimming shortened V by 0 bases and J by 3 bases, and 18 bases separated the two germline ends. CDR3 size: 18 residues. Germline V gives CDR1 LGHNA, CDR2 YNFKEQ. The CDR3: CASSQDPWGGTDYNEQFF. CDR3 bases: TGTGCCAGCAGCCAAGATCCCTGGGGTGGGACGGACTACAATGAGCAGTTCTTC.

The chain recombines TRBV29-1 with TRBJ1-1, with D tentatively TRBD1 (5 bases). The CDR3 has 15 residues. Trimming took off 3 bases at V and 1 base at J, with 15 bases between the two ends. Germline lookup yields CDR1 SQVTM and CDR2 ANQGSEA. CDR3 amino acids: CSVEAWGRENTEAFF. The CDR3 nucleotides are TGCAGCGTTGAGGCTTGGGGACGGGAGAACACTGAAGCTTTCTTT.

This clonotype has a count of ten or more. CDR3 DNA: TGTGCCAGCAGCTCCGGGACTAGCGGGAGTGGTTGGCTGTTTTTT. Encoded protein: CASSSGTSGSGWLFF. The chain employs TRBV12-3 or TRBV12-4 and TRBJ2-2; 14 bases line up with TRBD2. The junction had 10 bases not matched to a gene; V was cut back by 6 bases and J by 13 bases. The CDR3 runs 15 residues.

This clonotype turned up a few times. V usage is TRBV7-9 and J usage is TRBJ2-2; D is perhaps TRBD2 (6 bases). This CDR3 has 14 residues. Trimming removed 1 base from V and 6 bases from J, with 9 bases in between. Germline loops: CDR1 SEHNR, CDR2 FQNEAQ (reference sequence). The DNA for the CDR3 is TGTGCCAGCAGCTTAGAGTCGGGAGCCGGGGAGCTGTTTTTT. Amino acids: CASSLESGAGELFF.